This TCR beta chain was found in a study of a mutant IDH1 vaccine in newly diagnosed glioma. Study overall: The sex distribution of treated patients was around 60% male and about 40% female, with a mean age of 40.4 years. Former treatment meant radiotherapy, temozolomide, or both; the majority had gotten both. The study held visit V12 at week 35 and visit V13 at week 47.

Assay: immunoSEQ multiplex PCR; the TCRdb copy retains only in-frame clones and omits some. The sample consists of 30,000 to 35,000 clones, approximately 87% of them appearing once. Trimming left V 0 bases short and J 4 bases short, with 2 bases between. This CDR3 region has 13 residues. CDR1 and CDR2 (germline): SGHDT, YYEEEE. A word on this clone: Antigen unknown.

The time point denotes: week 47, end of study. It was 300 ug of mutant IDH1 20-mer peptide that made up each vaccine dose, given with topical imiquimod. This material consisted of PBMCs, taken from a glioma patient whose treatment included an IDH1 peptide vaccine. The chain combines TRBV5-6 with TRBJ2-6; D is undetermined. The receptor's source is a woman aged 25 to 39 with glioma. The CDR3 loop reads CASSLAGANVLTF. The CDR3 DNA reads as TGTGCCAGCAGCTTGGCGGGGGCCAACGTCCTGACTTTC. Full variable domain (remainder filled in from reference TRBV5-6 and TRBJ2-6): DAGVTQSPTHLIKTRGQQVTLRCSPKSGHDTVSWYQQALGQGPQFIFQYYEEEERQRGNFPDRFSGHQFPNYSSELNVNALLLGDSALYLCASSLAGANVLTFGAGSRLTVL.